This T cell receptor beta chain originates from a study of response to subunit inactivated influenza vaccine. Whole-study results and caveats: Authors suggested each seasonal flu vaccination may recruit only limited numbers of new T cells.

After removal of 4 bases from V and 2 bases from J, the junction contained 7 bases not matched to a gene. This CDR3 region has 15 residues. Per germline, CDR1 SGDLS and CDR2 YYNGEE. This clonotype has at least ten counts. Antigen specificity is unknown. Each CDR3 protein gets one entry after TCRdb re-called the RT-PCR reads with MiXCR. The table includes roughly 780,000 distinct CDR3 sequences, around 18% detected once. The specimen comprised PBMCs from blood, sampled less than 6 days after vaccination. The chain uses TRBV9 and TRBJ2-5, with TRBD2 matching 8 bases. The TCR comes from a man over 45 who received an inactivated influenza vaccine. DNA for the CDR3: TGTGCCAGCAGCTTATCGGGACTAGTTCAAGAGACCCAGTACTTC. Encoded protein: CASSLSGLVQETQYF.